A selection of T cell receptor beta chains follows, all from one sample in a study of patients and donors after allogeneic stem cell transplantation. MiXCR, applied by TCRdb to the RT-PCR reads, yields one record per CDR3 protein. The top ten hold over 60% of the sample, which has 30,000 to 40,000 distinct CDR3 sequences, about 37% seen once. Sequenced: blood, either unsorted or a sorted T cell fraction (not recorded which). The source of these receptors is a human donor who was either an allogeneic HSCT recipient or a stem cell or donor lymphocyte infusion donor (not recorded which). It is not recorded whose cells these are; they may come from a transplant donor. CDR3s include the opening cysteine and the closing phenylalanine or tryptophan. The order of the fields is D gene, V gene, clone size, J gene, CDR3 protein, CDR3 DNA. A D gene is named only where the DNA matches it firmly. Clone sizes are given selectively: once, few, many, or a class where the clone is expanded.

TRBD1	TRBV20-1	-	TRBJ2-7	CSARPGQGRGQYF	TGCAGTGCCCGACCCGGACAGGGCAGAGGGCAGTACTTC
TRBD2	TRBV10-2	-	TRBJ2-3	CASSESGTSGGADTQYF	TGCGCCAGCAGTGAGTCTGGGACTAGCGGGGGGGCAGATACGCAGTATTTT
-	TRBV5-5	-	TRBJ2-3	CASSPLSQTDTQYF	TGTGCCAGCAGCCCCTTGTCGCAAACAGATACGCAGTATTTT
-	TRBV6-5	-	TRBJ1-1	CASSYWSDSYTEAFF	TGTGCCAGCAGTTACTGGTCGGACAGCTACACTGAAGCTTTCTTT
-	TRBV12-3/TRBV12-4	-	TRBJ1-3	CASSSSQEAGNTIYF	TGTGCCAGCAGTTCCAGCCAGGAAGCTGGAAACACCATATATTTT
TRBD1	TRBV7-2	-	TRBJ1-5	CASSSLQGYQPQHF	TGTGCCAGCAGCTCACTACAGGGGTATCAGCCCCAGCATTTT
-	TRBV5-6	few	TRBJ1-3	CASSSEGRQGSTGNTIYF	TGTGCCAGCAGCAGTGAGGGACGGCAGGGGTCTACTGGAAACACCATATATTTT
-	TRBV20-1	-	TRBJ2-1	CSARAGSSYNEQFF	TGCAGTGCTAGGGCGGGGAGCTCCTACAATGAGCAGTTCTTC
-	TRBV7-2	-	TRBJ2-3	CASSLYRTLTDTQYF	TGTGCCAGCAGCTTATACCGGACCCTCACAGATACGCAGTATTTT
-	TRBV29-1	many	TRBJ2-3	CSVEDPADTQYF	TGCAGCGTTGAAGATCCCGCAGATACGCAGTATTTT
TRBD2	TRBV5-6	-	TRBJ2-7	CASSLSGLSYEQYF	TGTGCCAGCAGCCTTAGCGGGCTTTCCTACGAGCAGTACTTC
TRBD1	TRBV3-1	once	TRBJ2-5	CASRPTGGRETQYF	TGTGCCAGCAGACCGACAGGGGGAAGAGAGACCCAGTACTTC
-	TRBV20-1	few	TRBJ1-2	CSVVGHPAEGYTF	TGCAGTGTTGTAGGGCATCCGGCGGAGGGCTACACCTTC
-	TRBV11-3	few	TRBJ1-1	CASSLNRQYTEAFF	TGTGCCAGCAGCTTAAATAGACAGTACACTGAAGCTTTCTTT
-	TRBV29-1	-	TRBJ2-7	CSALGLGDYEQYF	TGCAGCGCCCTGGGACTGGGGGACTACGAGCAGTACTTC
-	TRBV15	few	TRBJ1-2	CATSRDSQPGYTF	TGTGCCACCAGCAGAGATAGCCAGCCCGGCTACACCTTC
TRBD2	TRBV20-1	once	TRBJ2-1	CSARLPRLASSYNEQFF	TGCAGTGCTAGACTCCCTCGACTAGCGAGCTCCTACAATGAGCAGTTCTTC
-	TRBV29-1	many	TRBJ2-1	CSHRRRVNEQFF	TGCAGCCACCGGAGGCGGGTAAATGAGCAGTTCTTC
-	TRBV29-1	few	TRBJ1-1	CSVEETLQGMDTEAFF	TGCAGCGTTGAAGAAACCCTACAGGGAATGGACACTGAAGCTTTCTTT
-	TRBV5-1	-	TRBJ2-2	CASSLWDTGELFF	TGCGCCAGCAGCTTGTGGGACACCGGGGAGCTGTTTTTT
TRBD2	TRBV3-1	-	TRBJ2-5	CASQQRGGQETQYF	TGTGCCAGCCAACAGCGGGGGGGCCAAGAGACCCAGTACTTC
TRBD1	TRBV12-3/TRBV12-4	few	TRBJ1-5	CASSFRTGRSNQPQHF	TGTGCCAGCAGTTTCCGGACAGGGAGGAGCAATCAGCCCCAGCATTTT
-	TRBV28	few	TRBJ2-7	CASSSGQREQYF	TGTGCCAGCAGTTCGGGGCAGAGAGAGCAGTACTTC
TRBD1	TRBV4-3	-	TRBJ2-1	CASSRHGQAWNEQFF	TGCGCCAGCAGCCGTCACGGACAGGCCTGGAATGAGCAGTTCTTC
-	TRBV7-9	many	TRBJ1-3	CASSPGDRNTIYF	TGTGCCAGCAGTCCGGGGGACCGAAACACCATATATTTT
-	TRBV5-1	-	TRBJ2-3	CASSLVTDTDTQYF	TGCGCCAGCAGCTTAGTGACAGACACAGATACGCAGTATTTT
TRBD1	TRBV12-3/TRBV12-4	-	TRBJ1-2	CASRRTGYYGYTF	TGTGCCAGCAGGCGGACAGGGTACTATGGCTACACCTTC
TRBD1	TRBV29-1	-	TRBJ2-7	CSVEGQGVYEQYF	TGCAGCGTCGAGGGACAGGGGGTGTACGAGCAGTACTTC
TRBD1	TRBV12-3/TRBV12-4	few	TRBJ2-7	CASRIDRGRSYEQYF	TGTGCCAGCAGAATTGACAGGGGGCGGTCCTACGAGCAGTACTTC
TRBD2	TRBV12-3/TRBV12-4	few	TRBJ2-1	CASKRLAGIGNEQFF	TGTGCCAGCAAAAGACTAGCGGGAATTGGCAATGAGCAGTTCTTC
-	TRBV9	once	TRBJ1-5	CASSVGAGHQPQHF	TGTGCCAGCAGCGTCGGGGCAGGCCATCAGCCCCAGCATTTT